This T cell receptor beta chain was recovered during a study of blood T cell repertoires in COVID-19. This table comes from immunoSEQ multiplex PCR, and its TCRdb copy is limited to in-frame clones, with some not included. This sample yields roughly 250,000 clones, of which 82% are seen a single time; approximately 4.5% belongs to the top ten. The V and J ends lost 2 bases and 12 bases, in that order; junction bases with no gene match: 13. The CDR3 runs to 15 residues. CDR1 and CDR2 (germline): LGHNA, YNFKEQ. The J gene is TRBJ2-4, the V gene TRBV4-2; TRBD1 matches at 7 bases. This receptor was identified in a woman aged 70 to 79 with acute or convalescent COVID-19. The sequenced sample consisted of peripheral blood. The chain's CDR3 is CASSQSIHDRETQYF. The CDR3 DNA sequence: TGTGCCAGCAGCCAATCAATACACGACAGGGAAACTCAGTACTTC.